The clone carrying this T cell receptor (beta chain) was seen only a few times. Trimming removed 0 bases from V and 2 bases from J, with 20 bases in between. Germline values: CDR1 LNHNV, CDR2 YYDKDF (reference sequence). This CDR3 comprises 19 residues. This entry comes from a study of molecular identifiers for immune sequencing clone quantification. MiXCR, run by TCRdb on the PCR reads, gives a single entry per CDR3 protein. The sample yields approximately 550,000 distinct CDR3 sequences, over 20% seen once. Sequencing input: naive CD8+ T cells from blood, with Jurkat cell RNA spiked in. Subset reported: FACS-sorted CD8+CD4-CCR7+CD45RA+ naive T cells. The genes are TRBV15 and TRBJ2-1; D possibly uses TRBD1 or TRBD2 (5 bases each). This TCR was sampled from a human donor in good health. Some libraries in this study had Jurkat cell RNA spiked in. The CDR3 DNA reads TGTGCCACCAGCAGAGATGGGGGTTGGACAATAGGGACCTACAATGAGCAGTTCTTC. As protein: CATSRDGGWTIGTYNEQFF.